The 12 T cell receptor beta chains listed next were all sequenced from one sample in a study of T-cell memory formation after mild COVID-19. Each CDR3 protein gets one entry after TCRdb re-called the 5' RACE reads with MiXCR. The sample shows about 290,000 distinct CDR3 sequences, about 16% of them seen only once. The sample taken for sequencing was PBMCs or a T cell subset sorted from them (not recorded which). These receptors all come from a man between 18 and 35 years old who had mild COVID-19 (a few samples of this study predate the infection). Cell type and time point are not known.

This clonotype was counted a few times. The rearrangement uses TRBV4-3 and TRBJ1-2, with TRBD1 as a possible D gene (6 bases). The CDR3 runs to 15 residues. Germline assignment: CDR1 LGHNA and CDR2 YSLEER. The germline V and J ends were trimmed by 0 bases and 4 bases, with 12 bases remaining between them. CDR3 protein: CASSQDLVGGYGYTF. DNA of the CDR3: TGCGCCAGCAGCCAAGATCTGGTAGGGGGCTATGGCTACACCTTC.

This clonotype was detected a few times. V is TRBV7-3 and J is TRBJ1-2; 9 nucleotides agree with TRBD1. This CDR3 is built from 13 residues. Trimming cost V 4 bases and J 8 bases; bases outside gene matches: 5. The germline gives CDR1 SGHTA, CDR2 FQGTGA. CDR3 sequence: CASSYTGGWGYTF. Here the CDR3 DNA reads TGTGCCAGCAGCTATACAGGGGGCTGGGGCTACACCTTC.

CDR3 sequence (DNA): TGTGCCAGCAGTTTTGATCGTACCCTCGGTCAGCCCCAGCATTTT. The encoded protein is CASSFDRTLGQPQHF. The gene calls are TRBV27 and TRBJ1-5; D not resolved. V lost 3 bases to trimming and J lost 6 bases, with 15 bases between them. Per the germline V gene, CDR1 is MNHEY and CDR2 is SMNVEV (reference sequence). This CDR3 is built from 15 residues.

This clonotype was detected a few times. The CDR3 sequence: CSARGPGQYSNQPQHF. Written as DNA, the CDR3 is TGCAGTGCTAGAGGCCCGGGACAGTATAGCAATCAGCCCCAGCATTTT. The chain couples TRBV20-1 to TRBJ1-5, with TRBD1 matching over 7 bases. In germline, CDR1 is DFQATT, CDR2 SNEGSKA (reference sequence). This CDR3 contains 16 residues. J was trimmed by 0 bases and V by 1 base; bases with no gene match: 6.

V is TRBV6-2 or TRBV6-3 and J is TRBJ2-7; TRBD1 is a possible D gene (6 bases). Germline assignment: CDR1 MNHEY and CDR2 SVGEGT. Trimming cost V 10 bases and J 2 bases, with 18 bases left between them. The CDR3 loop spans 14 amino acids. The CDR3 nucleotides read TGTGCCACCTCGAGGCCAGGGGCCGCCTACGAGCAGTACTTC. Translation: CATSRPGAAYEQYF.

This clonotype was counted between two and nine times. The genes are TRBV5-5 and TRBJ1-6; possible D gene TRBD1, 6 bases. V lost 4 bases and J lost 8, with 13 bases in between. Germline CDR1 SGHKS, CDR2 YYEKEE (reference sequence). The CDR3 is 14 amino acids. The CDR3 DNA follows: TGTGCCAGCAGCCTCAGGGGATTTGATTCACCCCTCCACTTT. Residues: CASSLRGFDSPLHF.

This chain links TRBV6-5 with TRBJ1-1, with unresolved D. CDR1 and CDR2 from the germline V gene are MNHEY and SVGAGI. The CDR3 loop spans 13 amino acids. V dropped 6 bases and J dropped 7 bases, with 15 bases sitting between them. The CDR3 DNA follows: TGTGCCAGCAGAGATCCGGACGAAGATGAAGCTTTCTTT. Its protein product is CASRDPDEDEAFF.

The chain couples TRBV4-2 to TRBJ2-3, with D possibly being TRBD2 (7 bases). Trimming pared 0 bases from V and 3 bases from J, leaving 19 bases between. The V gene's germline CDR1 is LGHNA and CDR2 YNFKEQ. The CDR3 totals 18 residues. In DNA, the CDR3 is TGTGCCAGCAGCCAAGAATCGGGACGGGGGGCCCTAACAGATACGCAGTATTTT. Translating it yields CASSQESGRGALTDTQYF.

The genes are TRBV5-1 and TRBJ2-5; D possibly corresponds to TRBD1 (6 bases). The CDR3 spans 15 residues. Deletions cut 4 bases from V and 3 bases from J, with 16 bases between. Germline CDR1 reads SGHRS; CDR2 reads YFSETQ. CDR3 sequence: CASSPNPDRKETQYF. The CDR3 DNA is TGCGCCAGCAGCCCGAATCCGGACAGAAAAGAGACCCAGTACTTC. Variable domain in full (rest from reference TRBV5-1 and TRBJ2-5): KAGVTQTPRYLIKTRGQQVTLSCSPISGHRSVSWYQQTPGQGLQFLFEYFSETQRNKGNFPGRFSGRQFSNSRSEMNVSTLELGDSALYLCASSPNPDRKETQYFGPGTRLLVL.

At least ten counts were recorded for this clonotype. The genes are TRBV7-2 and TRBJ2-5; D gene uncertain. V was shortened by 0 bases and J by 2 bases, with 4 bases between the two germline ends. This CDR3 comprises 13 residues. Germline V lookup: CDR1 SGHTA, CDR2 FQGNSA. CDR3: CASSLARQETQYF. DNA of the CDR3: TGTGCCAGCAGCTTAGCCCGGCAAGAGACCCAGTACTTC.

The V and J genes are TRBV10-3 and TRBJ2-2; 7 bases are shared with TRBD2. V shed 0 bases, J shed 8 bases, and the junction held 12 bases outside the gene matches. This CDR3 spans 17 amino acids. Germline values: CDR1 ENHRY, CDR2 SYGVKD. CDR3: CAISESPGLGNWGELFF. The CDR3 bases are TGTGCCATCAGTGAGTCCCCTGGACTAGGCAATTGGGGGGAGCTGTTTTTT.

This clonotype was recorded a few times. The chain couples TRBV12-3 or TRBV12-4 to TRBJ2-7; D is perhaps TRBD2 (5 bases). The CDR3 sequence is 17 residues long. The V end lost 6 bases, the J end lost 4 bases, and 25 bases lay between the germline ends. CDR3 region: CASSPCGLCGYSYEQYF. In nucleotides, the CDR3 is TGTGCCAGCAGCCCCTGCGGGTTGTGTGGGTACTCGTACGAGCAGTACTTC.